Presented here are 24 T cell receptor beta chains from one specimen sequenced in a study of shared clonotypes between healthy human individuals. Produced via immunoSEQ multiplex PCR; TCRdb's table is partial and in-frame only. The sample contains hundreds of thousands of clones, approximately 96% of which appear only once. Positively selected for CCR7, the CD45RO-negative cells used as naive CD8 cells excluded terminally differentiated effector memory CD45RA+ cells. The sequencing sample was made of naive CD8+ T cells sorted from blood. The receptors were gathered from a woman aged 25 to 39 in good health.

The chain carries TRBV5-4 and TRBJ2-3; 11 bases match TRBD1. The CDR3 consists of 15 residues. Germline lookup yields CDR1 SGHNT and CDR2 YYREEE (reference sequence). Trimming cost V 3 bases and J 4 bases; bases outside gene matches: 4. CDR3 loop: CASSSPGQGADTQYF. For the CDR3, the DNA is TGTGCCAGCAGCTCACCGGGACAGGGGGCAGATACGCAGTATTTT.

In DNA, the CDR3 is TGTGCCAGCAGTCCCTCCGGTCGGGGGGCCACCGGGGAGCTGTTTTTT. Its protein is CASSPSGRGATGELFF. The chain has TRBV6-4 and TRBJ2-2; a possible D gene is TRBD2 (7 bases). This CDR3 comprises 16 residues. The V end was cut by 5 bases, the J end by 4 bases, with 17 bases between. CDR1 is MRHNA, CDR2 SNTAGT, per germline.

The chain combines TRBV6-5 with TRBJ2-1; the D gene is possibly TRBD2 (6 bases). The ends were cut back, 5 bases at V and 1 base at J, with 6 bases in the middle. This CDR3 contains 13 residues. Germline V CDR1 and CDR2: MNHEY, SVGAGI. Here the CDR3 DNA reads TGTGCCAGCAGTGGGAGGTCCTACAATGAGCAGTTCTTC. Residues: CASSGRSYNEQFF.

The table lists this clone with a count of one. The chain employs TRBV4-1 and TRBJ1-5, with 9 bases lining up with TRBD1. Germline V gene lookup returns CDR1 MGHRA and CDR2 YSYEKL. The V and J ends lost 4 bases and 0 bases, in that order; junction bases with no gene match: 4. This CDR3 is built from 16 residues. In nucleotides, the CDR3 is TGCGCCAGCAGCCTTGGGACAGGGTTTAGCAATCAGCCCCAGCATTTT. It codes for CASSLGTGFSNQPQHF.

The V call is TRBV14, the J call TRBJ1-2; D is perhaps TRBD1 (5 bases). V lost 0 bases and J 4 bases, leaving 9 bases between the germline ends. Germline V gene sequence: CDR1 SGHDN, CDR2 FVKESK. The CDR3 sequence is 14 residues long. CDR3 region: CASSQEGPIYGYTF. The CDR3 nucleotides read TGTGCCAGCAGCCAAGAGGGACCGATCTATGGCTACACCTTC. Full variable domain (missing parts from reference TRBV14 and TRBJ1-2): EAGVTQFPSHSVIEKGQTVTLRCDPISGHDNLYWYRRVMGKEIKFLLHFVKESKQDESGMPNNRFLAERTGGTYSTLKVQPAELEDSGVYFCASSQEGPIYGYTFGSGTRLTVV.

J is TRBJ2-7 and V is TRBV6-5; possibly TRBD2 for D (6 bases). V was shortened by 2 bases and J by 5 bases, with 13 bases between the two germline ends. Germline V gives CDR1 MNHEY, CDR2 SVGAGI. This CDR3 is built from 14 residues. The CDR3: CASSYGGLGNEQYF. CDR3 nucleotides: TGTGCCAGCAGTTACGGGGGACTGGGGAACGAGCAGTACTTC.

The chain employs TRBV2 and TRBJ2-1; D not certain. The CDR3 length is 13 residues. The ends were cut back, 3 bases at V and 6 bases at J, with 9 bases in the middle. Germline V CDR1 and CDR2: SNHLY, FYNNEI. The CDR3, as DNA: TGTGCCAGCAGTGAGAGGCCCGGCAATGAGCAGTTCTTC. It yields the protein CASSERPGNEQFF. Filled out from reference TRBV2 and TRBJ2-1, the complete variable domain reads EPEVTQTPSHQVTQMGQEVILRCVPISNHLYFYWYRQILGQKVEFLVSFYNNEISEKSEIFDDQFSVERPDGSNFTLKIRSTKLEDSAMYFCASSERPGNEQFFGPGTRLTVL.

This rearrangement joins TRBV28 to TRBJ1-4, with no clear D. Germline values: CDR1 MDHEN, CDR2 SYDVKM. The V gene lost 2 bases and the J gene lost 8 bases, with 15 bases spanning the gap. The CDR3 has 15 residues. The CDR3 here is CASSLLRTREEKLFF. In nucleotides, the CDR3 is TGTGCCAGCAGTTTACTCCGGACTCGTGAAGAAAAACTGTTTTTT.

The chain combines TRBV7-6 with TRBJ2-1; D unresolved. V lost 0 bases, J lost 7 bases, and 4 bases lay in between. Per germline, CDR1 SGHVS and CDR2 FNYEAQ. CDR3 length: 12 residues. The CDR3 region is CASSLAWNEQFF. CDR3 bases: TGTGCCAGCAGCTTAGCATGGAATGAGCAGTTCTTC. Complete variable domain (other parts from reference TRBV7-6 and TRBJ2-1): GAGVSQSPRYKVTKRGQDVALRCDPISGHVSLYWYRQALGQGPEFLTYFNYEAQQDKSGLPNDRFSAERPEGSISTLTIQRTEQRDSAMYRCASSLAWNEQFFGPGTRLTVL.

The chain links TRBV27 to TRBJ1-5; 9 nucleotides line up with TRBD1. This CDR3 is 13 amino acids long. Germline V gene lookup returns CDR1 MNHEY and CDR2 SMNVEV (reference sequence). J was trimmed by 13 bases and V by 4 bases; bases with no gene match: 8. The CDR3 is CASSSRTGAPQHF. CDR3 sequence (DNA): TGTGCCAGCAGTTCTCGGACAGGGGCCCCGCAGCATTTT.

This chain uses TRBV15 with TRBJ2-7, with D perhaps given as TRBD1 or TRBD2 (5 bases each). Germline V CDR1 and CDR2: LNHNV, YYDKDF (reference sequence). V lost 0 bases, J lost 7 bases, and 13 bases lay in between. The CDR3 covers 14 residues. The CDR3 coding sequence is TGTGCCACCAGCAGAGATGCCGGGGCAAGGGAGCAGTACTTC. This encodes CATSRDAGAREQYF.

To note about this clone: Other DNA sequences in this sample translate to the same CDR3. The rearrangement links TRBV5-1 to TRBJ2-7; 8 bases align to TRBD1. The CDR3 contains 13 residues. The V gene's germline CDR1 is SGHRS and CDR2 YFSETQ. With 5 bases clipped from V and 4 bases from J, the junction kept 5 bases outside the gene matches. The CDR3 DNA sequence: TGCGCCAGCAGTTTGACAGGGGCATACGAGCAGTACTTC. Protein product: CASSLTGAYEQYF.

The chain couples TRBV19 to TRBJ1-5, with a weak D call TRBD1 (5 bases). Trimming took off 5 bases at V and 0 bases at J, with 14 bases between the two ends. This CDR3 is built from 16 residues. Germline lookup yields CDR1 LNHDA and CDR2 SQIVND (reference sequence). The CDR3 coding sequence is TGTGCCAGTAGTCCTGGGGCAGCTGATAGCAATCAGCCCCAGCATTTT. It encodes CASSPGAADSNQPQHF. The complete variable domain, with remaining parts taken from reference TRBV19 and TRBJ1-5, reads DGGITQSPKYLFRKEGQNVTLSCEQNLNHDAMYWYRQDPGQGLRLIYYSQIVNDFQKGDIAEGYSVSREKKESFPLTVTSAQKNPTAFYLCASSPGAADSNQPQHFGDGTRLSIL.

The gene calls are TRBV5-1 and TRBJ2-1, with 9 nucleotides matching TRBD2. Germline-derived CDR1 and CDR2 are SGHRS and YFSETQ. The CDR3 loop spans 15 amino acids. The V segment lost 4 bases and the J segment 7 bases; nucleotides outside the gene matches: 9. The CDR3 DNA follows: TGCGCCAGCAGCACGACTAGCGGTCCTCAGAATGAGCAGTTCTTC. Its protein is CASSTTSGPQNEQFF.

The J gene is TRBJ1-2, the V gene TRBV7-9; 7 nucleotides align to TRBD1. This CDR3 comprises 15 residues. Germline lookup yields CDR1 SEHNR and CDR2 FQNEAQ (reference sequence). V lost 4 bases to trimming and J lost 5 bases; unmatched junction nucleotides: 10. The CDR3 DNA sequence: TGTGCCAGCAGCTCCGACAGGGTGCATGGATATGGCTACACCTTC. Translation gives CASSSDRVHGYGYTF.

This clone was counted a single time. The chain combines TRBV15 with TRBJ1-1; D is perhaps TRBD1 (5 bases). V was clipped by 0 bases and J by 11 bases, with 10 bases between them. CDR1 LNHNV and CDR2 YYDKDF come from the germline V gene (reference sequence). The CDR3 loop spans 12 amino acids. The CDR3 loop is CATSREGGKAFF. The DNA for the CDR3 is TGTGCCACCAGCAGAGAGGGGGGGAAGGCTTTCTTT.

The V gene is TRBV2, the J gene TRBJ2-1; the D gene is possibly TRBD2 (5 bases). The CDR3 has 14 residues. V lost 4 bases, J lost 5 bases, and 12 bases lay in between. Germline V gene sequence: CDR1 SNHLY, CDR2 FYNNEI. CDR3 region: CASSGGQVNNEQFF. The CDR3 DNA is TGTGCCAGCAGTGGAGGGCAGGTAAACAATGAGCAGTTCTTC.

The chain uses TRBV27 and TRBJ2-7; D unresolved. The CDR3 covers 13 residues. Germline V gene lookup returns CDR1 MNHEY and CDR2 SMNVEV (reference sequence). Trimming left V 5 bases short and J 3 bases short, with 11 bases between. This CDR3 reads CASSNGPDYEQYF. The DNA of the CDR3 is TGTGCCAGCAGTAATGGACCCGACTACGAGCAGTACTTC.

A single count supports this clone. The chain joins TRBV10-2 to TRBJ1-2, with 9 bases fitting TRBD1. The CDR3 spans 15 residues. The ends lost 7 bases at V and 4 bases at J; junction bases unmatched: 10. Germline-derived CDR1 and CDR2 are WSHSY and SAAADI. The DNA of the CDR3 is TGCGCCAGCACCAACCGGGACAGGGATATCTATGGCTACACCTTC. It translates to CASTNRDRDIYGYTF.

The rearrangement uses TRBV20-1 and TRBJ2-1, with D perhaps matching TRBD1 (5 bases). Trimming removed 5 bases at V and 8 bases at J, with 10 bases between. CDR3 length equals 11 residues. CDR1 is DFQATT, CDR2 SNEGSKA, per germline (reference sequence). The DNA of the CDR3 is TGCAGTGCTCGGCAGGGCCATGAGCAGTTCTTC. Encoded protein: CSARQGHEQFF.

The chain employs TRBV10-3 and TRBJ1-2; D uncertain. Germline loops: CDR1 ENHRY, CDR2 SYGVKD. This CDR3 spans 11 amino acids. Trimming took off 7 bases at V and 1 base at J, with 4 bases between the two ends. CDR3 bases: TGTGCCATCAACGGTAACTATGGCTACACCTTC. Amino acid sequence: CAINGNYGYTF.

A note on this clone: One end of the junction fails to match germline, which may point to a read error. The genes are TRBV7-8 and TRBJ2-5; 10 nucleotides agree with TRBD2. Germline CDR1 is SGHVS and CDR2 is FQNEAQ. This CDR3 comprises 18 residues. The CDR3 DNA reads TGTGCCAGCAGCGCATATGGTCTAGCGGGAGACGGGGAAGAGAGCCAGTACTTC. It codes for CASSAYGLAGDGEESQYF.

The chain combines TRBV7-2 with TRBJ1-4, with D possibly matching TRBD1 (5 bases). The CDR3 is 15 residues long. The V end lost 1 base, the J end lost 7 bases, and 13 bases lay between the germline ends. Germline CDR1 and CDR2: SGHTA and FQGNSA. DNA for the CDR3: TGTGCCAGCAGCTTAGACAGGTTCACCTCTGAAAAACTGTTTTTT. It specifies CASSLDRFTSEKLFF. The full variable domain, rest sourced from reference TRBV7-2 and TRBJ1-4, is GAGVSQSPSNKVTEKGKDVELRCDPISGHTALYWYRQSLGQGLEFLIYFQGNSAPDKSGLPSDRFSAERTGGSVSTLTIQRTQQEDSAVYLCASSLDRFTSEKLFFGSGTQLSVL.

V and J are TRBV29-1 and TRBJ1-2; the D gene is possibly TRBD1 (5 bases). V lost 1 base and J lost 1, with 10 bases in between. Germline lookup yields CDR1 SQVTM and CDR2 ANQGSEA. This CDR3 has 14 residues. The CDR3 here is CSVEVPQDNYGYTF. The DNA for the CDR3 is TGCAGCGTTGAAGTTCCACAGGATAACTATGGCTACACCTTC.